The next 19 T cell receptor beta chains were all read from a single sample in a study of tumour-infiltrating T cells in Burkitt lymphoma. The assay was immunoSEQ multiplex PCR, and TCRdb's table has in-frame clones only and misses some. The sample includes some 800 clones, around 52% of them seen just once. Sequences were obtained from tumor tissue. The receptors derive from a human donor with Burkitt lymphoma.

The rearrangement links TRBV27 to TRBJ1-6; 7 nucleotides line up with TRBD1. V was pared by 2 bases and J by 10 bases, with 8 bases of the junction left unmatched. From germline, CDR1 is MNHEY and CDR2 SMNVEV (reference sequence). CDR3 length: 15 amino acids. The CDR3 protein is CASSLVAGGHSPLHF. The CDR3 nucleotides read TGTGCCAGCAGTTTAGTGGCAGGGGGGCACTCACCCCTCCACTTT.

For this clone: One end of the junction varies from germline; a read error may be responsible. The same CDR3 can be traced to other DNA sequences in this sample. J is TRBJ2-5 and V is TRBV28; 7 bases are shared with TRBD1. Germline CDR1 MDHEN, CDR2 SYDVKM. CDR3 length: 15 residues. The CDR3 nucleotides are TGTGCCAGTAGTTTATATGGGACAGCAGCCGAGACCCAGTACTTC. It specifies CASSLYGTAAETQYF.

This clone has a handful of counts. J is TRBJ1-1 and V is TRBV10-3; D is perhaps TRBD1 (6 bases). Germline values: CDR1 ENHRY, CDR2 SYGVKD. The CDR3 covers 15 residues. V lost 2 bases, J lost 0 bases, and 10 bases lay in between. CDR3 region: CAISENRALNTEAFF. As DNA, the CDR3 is TGTGCCATCAGTGAGAACAGGGCCCTGAACACTGAAGCTTTCTTT.

The CDR3 is CASSTAGTGHNEQFF. In DNA form, the CDR3 reads TGTGCCAGCAGCACAGCCGGGACAGGGCACAATGAGCAGTTCTTC. The V call is TRBV6-5, the J call TRBJ2-1, with 9 bases aligning to TRBD1. V lost 6 bases and J lost 5; bases outside the gene matches: 8. CDR1 is MNHEY, CDR2 SVGAGI, per germline. The CDR3 runs to 15 residues.

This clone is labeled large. The CDR3: CASSSTSYEQYF. For the CDR3, the DNA is TGTGCCAGCAGTTCCACCTCCTACGAGCAGTACTTC. The chain employs TRBV28 and TRBJ2-7, with D unresolved. With 4 bases removed from V and 0 bases from J, the gap between germline ends came to 4 bases. This CDR3 region has 12 residues. Germline CDR1 and CDR2: MDHEN and SYDVKM.

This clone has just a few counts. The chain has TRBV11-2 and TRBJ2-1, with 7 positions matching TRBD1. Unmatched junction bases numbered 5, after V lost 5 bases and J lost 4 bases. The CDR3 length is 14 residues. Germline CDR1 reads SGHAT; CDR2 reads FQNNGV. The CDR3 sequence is CASSGRDRYNEQFF. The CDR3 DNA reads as TGTGCCAGCAGCGGCCGGGACAGATACAATGAGCAGTTCTTC.

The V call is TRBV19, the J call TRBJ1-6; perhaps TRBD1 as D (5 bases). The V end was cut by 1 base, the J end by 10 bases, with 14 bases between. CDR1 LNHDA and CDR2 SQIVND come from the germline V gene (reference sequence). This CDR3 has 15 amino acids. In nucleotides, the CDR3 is TGTGCCAGTAGTATAGTTCGTGGGGGAGAGTCACCCCTCCACTTT. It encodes CASSIVRGGESPLHF.

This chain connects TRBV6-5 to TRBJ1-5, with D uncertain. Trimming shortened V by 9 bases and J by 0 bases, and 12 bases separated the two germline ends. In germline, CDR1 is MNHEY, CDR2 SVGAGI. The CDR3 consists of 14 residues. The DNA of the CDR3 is TGTGCCAGTAGACTGTCATATAGCAATCAGCCCCAGCATTTT. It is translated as CASRLSYSNQPQHF.

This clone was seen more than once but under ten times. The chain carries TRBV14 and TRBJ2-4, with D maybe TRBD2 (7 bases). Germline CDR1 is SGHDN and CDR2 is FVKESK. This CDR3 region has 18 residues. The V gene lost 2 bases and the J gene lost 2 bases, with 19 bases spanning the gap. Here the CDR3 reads CASSQTYRGGVTKNIQYF. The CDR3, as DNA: TGTGCCAGCAGCCAAACTTATAGGGGGGGAGTTACCAAAAACATTCAGTACTTC.

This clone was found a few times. For the CDR3, the DNA is TGTGCCAGCAGCTTCGGTGGTGTAGGTCTAGCCAAAAACATTCAGTACTTC. Residues: CASSFGGVGLAKNIQYF. The chain is built from TRBV5-4 and TRBJ2-4; D is undetermined. Trimming removed 2 bases at V and 0 bases at J, with 15 bases between. CDR1 and CDR2 (germline): SGHNT, YYREEE (reference sequence). The CDR3 is 17 residues long.

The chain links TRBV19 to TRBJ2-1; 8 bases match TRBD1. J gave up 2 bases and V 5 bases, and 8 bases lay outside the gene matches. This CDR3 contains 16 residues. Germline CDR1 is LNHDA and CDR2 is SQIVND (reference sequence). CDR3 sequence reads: CASSYKDRGTYNEQFF. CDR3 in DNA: TGTGCCAGTAGTTATAAAGACAGGGGCACCTACAATGAGCAGTTCTTC.

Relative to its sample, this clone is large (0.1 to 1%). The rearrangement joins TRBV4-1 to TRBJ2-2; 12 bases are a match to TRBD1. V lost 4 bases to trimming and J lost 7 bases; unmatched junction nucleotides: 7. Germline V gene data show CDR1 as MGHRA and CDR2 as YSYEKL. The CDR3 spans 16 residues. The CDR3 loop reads CASSRTGTGGLGELFF. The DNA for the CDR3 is TGCGCCAGCAGCCGTACCGGGACAGGGGGCCTCGGGGAGCTGTTTTTT.

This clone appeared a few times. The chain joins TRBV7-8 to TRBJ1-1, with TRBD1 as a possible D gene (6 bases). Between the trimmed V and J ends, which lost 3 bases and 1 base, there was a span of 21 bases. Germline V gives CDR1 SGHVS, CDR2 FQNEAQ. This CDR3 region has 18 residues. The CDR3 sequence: CASSFLFRRGGANTEAFF. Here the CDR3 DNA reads TGTGCCAGCAGCTTCCTCTTTAGGAGGGGGGGCGCGAACACTGAAGCTTTCTTT.

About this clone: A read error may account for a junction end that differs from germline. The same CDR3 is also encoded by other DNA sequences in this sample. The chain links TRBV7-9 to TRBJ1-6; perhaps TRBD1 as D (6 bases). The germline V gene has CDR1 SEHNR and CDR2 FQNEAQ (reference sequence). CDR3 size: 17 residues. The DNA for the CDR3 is TGTGCCAGCAGCTCCGACAGTAAGGGGGGAGGGAATTCACCCCTCCACTTC. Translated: CASSSDSKGGGNSPLHF.

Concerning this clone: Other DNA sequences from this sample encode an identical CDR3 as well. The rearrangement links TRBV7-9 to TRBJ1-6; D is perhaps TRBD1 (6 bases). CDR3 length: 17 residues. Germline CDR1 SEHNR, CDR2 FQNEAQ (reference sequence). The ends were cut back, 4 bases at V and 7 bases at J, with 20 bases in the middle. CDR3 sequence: CASSSDSKGGGNSPLHF. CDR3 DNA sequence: TGTGCCAGCAGCTCCGACAGTAAGGGGGGAGGGAATTCACCCCTCCACTTT.

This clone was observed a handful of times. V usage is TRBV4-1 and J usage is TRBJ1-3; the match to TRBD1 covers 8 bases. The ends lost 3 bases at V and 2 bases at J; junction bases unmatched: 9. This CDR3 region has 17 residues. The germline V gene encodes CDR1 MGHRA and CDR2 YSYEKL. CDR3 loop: CASSHGGQGTAGNTIYF. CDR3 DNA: TGCGCCAGCAGCCACGGAGGACAGGGAACAGCTGGAAACACCATATATTTT.

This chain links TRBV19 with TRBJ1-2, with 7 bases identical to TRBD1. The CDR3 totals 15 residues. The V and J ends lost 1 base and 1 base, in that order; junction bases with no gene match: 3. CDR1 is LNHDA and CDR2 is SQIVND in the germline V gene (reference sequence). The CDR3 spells CASSIVHRGNYGYTF. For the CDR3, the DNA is TGTGCCAGTAGTATAGTTCACAGGGGTAACTATGGCTACACCTTC. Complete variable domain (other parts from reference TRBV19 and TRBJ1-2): DGGITQSPKYLFRKEGQNVTLSCEQNLNHDAMYWYRQDPGQGLRLIYYSQIVNDFQKGDIAEGYSVSREKKESFPLTVTSAQKNPTAFYLCASSIVHRGNYGYTFGSGTRLTVV.

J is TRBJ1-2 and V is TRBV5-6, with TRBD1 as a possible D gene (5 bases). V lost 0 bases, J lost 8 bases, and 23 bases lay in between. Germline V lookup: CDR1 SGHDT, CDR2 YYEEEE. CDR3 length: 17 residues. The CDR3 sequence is CASSLAVEGSYRRGYTF. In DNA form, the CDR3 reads TGTGCCAGCAGCTTGGCCGTGGAGGGGTCCTACCGCAGGGGCTACACCTTC. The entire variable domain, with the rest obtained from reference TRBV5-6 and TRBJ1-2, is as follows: DAGVTQSPTHLIKTRGQQVTLRCSPKSGHDTVSWYQQALGQGPQFIFQYYEEEERQRGNFPDRFSGHQFPNYSSELNVNALLLGDSALYLCASSLAVEGSYRRGYTFGSGTRLTVV.

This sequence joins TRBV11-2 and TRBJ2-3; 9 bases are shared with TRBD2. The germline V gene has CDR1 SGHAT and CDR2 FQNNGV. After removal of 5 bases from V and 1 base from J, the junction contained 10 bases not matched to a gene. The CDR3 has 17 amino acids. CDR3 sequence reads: CASSPLHSGGGTDTQYF. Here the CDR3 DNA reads TGTGCCAGCAGCCCCCTCCATAGCGGGGGTGGCACAGATACGCAGTATTTT.